This TCR beta chain was sequenced for a study of cytomegalovirus exposure and HLA in healthy donors (dated by TCRdb to the late 2010s). Looking at the study overall: In an earlier analysis of fewer than 750 of the donors, approximately 260 Gb of sequence data and 95 million to 130 million unique TCR beta sequences from 180 million or so T cells were reported. The study aimed to test whether cataloging public T cell receptors could reveal signatures of past pathogen exposure. The number of typed donors differed by locus: about 620-640 for A, B, C, DRB1 and DQB1; approximately 540 for DQA1; some 590 for DPA1; and about 450 for DPB1. Among almost 400 genotyped donors of the cohort, an average of roughly 240,000 unique TCR beta nucleotide sequences were sequenced per donor, around 18% of them non-productive. Donor age, sex, ethnicity and CMV serostatus were collected together with the repertoire data. An early release covering more than 500 HLA-typed donors comprised 250 to 350 gigabases of sequencing data and around 86 million unique TCR sequences. In an earlier analysis of around 540 of the donors, high-throughput TCR beta sequencing was used to judge whether each TCR beta V gene segment behaved as functional or pseudogenic. All discovery cohort repertoires had been generated using a single sequencing platform. A later analysis re-analyzed previously published TCR beta repertoires from 650 to 800 donors and added high-resolution HLA genotyping to study TCR occurrence patterns. Among the roughly 400 genotyped donors, approximately 77% belonged to the genetic ancestry cluster associated with self-reported Caucasian donors. About five DR-DQ haplotypes were treated as single units for association and clustering because of strong linkage in the cohort. HLA typing covered class I and class II loci at four-digit resolution. A later genetic analysis took genome-wide SNP genotypes for about 55% of the 666 donors and used that subset as a discovery cohort. Rather than using new phenotypic data, the later analysis identified candidate immune exposures from TCR beta sequences and from how often those sequences occurred across donors. High-throughput TCR immunosequencing, statistical association of individual TCRs with disease status, and machine learning were combined to predict cytomegalovirus infection status. Along with the roughly 670-subject first cohort, a separate validation cohort of 120 different subjects was used. The T cell repertoires of under 750 subjects were profiled by immunosequencing and related to cytomegalovirus serostatus. Overall study outcomes, separate from this receptor: A later genetic analysis reported fewer N-insertions in productive TCRs among donors in an Asian-associated ancestry cluster than the roughly 700-donor mean. Linkage disequilibrium might explain the correlated functional status among segregating V segments, but an unknown experimental factor could not be excluded. The sequencing pipeline was judged likely to have produced a cluster of highly shared sequence variants as a technical artifact. For the cohort, immune exposure information was limited to CMV serostatus. A further reported finding was that TCR beta sequences accurately predicted the HLA-A and HLA-B alleles for most subjects in the first cohort. Strong co-occurrence of HLA alleles, especially DR and DQ, made assigning TCR associations to individual alleles difficult. HLA typing was unavailable for some donors at each locus, so association tests used only the typed subset. The classifier was reported to diagnose cytomegalovirus status with high specificity and sensitivity in both the original cohort and the validation cohort. Fewer than 20 rarely observed V segments, including chromosome 9 orphons, were excluded from the earlier analysis of almost 600 of the donors because counts were too low. A few of the identified cytomegalovirus-associated TCR beta chains were confirmed in vitro to be specific for cytomegalovirus antigens. In a later analysis, TCR association rates were found to vary across HLA loci, with the most associated TCRs seen for DRB1 alleles and the fewest for HLA-C alleles. According to the authors, the approach could potentially be generalized to other disease states and immunological phenotypes. According to a later analysis, most CMV-associated TCR beta chains appeared to be HLA-restricted, and the HLA associations seemed to be driven largely by CMV exposure. In a later analysis, 16,951 TCR beta sequences were associated with specific HLA alleles at a false discovery rate of 0.05. An earlier analysis of some 590 of the donors showed that most TCR beta V segments appeared in productive rearrangements either about 90% or about 30% of the time, which broadly matched IMGT annotations. A later analysis reported that several top co-occurrence clusters appeared linked to parvovirus B19, influenza, CMV and Epstein-Barr virus. An association between a missense DCLRE1C variant and V-gene and J-gene trimming of TCR beta chains was found in a later genetic analysis and replicated in an independent cohort. The study listed 164 TCR beta chains as associated with cytomegalovirus. While some public TCRs were present in many individuals, most TCR sequences turned up only very rarely across donors. In a later analysis, HLA-associated TCR beta chains showed more clonal expansion and lower generation probabilities than non-associated chains that were equally common. The cohort was sequenced for TCR beta chains only, and without alpha or paired-chain data the features that could be detected were limited. Presence/absence analyses assumed roughly uniform sequencing depth across donors, an assumption that may not hold. The 87-base-pair reads could not distinguish some IMGT-functional V segments, including TRBV6-2 and TRBV6-3, so those segments were excluded.

Inclusive of the bounding cysteine and phenylalanine, the CDR3 is 16 residues long. CDR3 DNA is the only sequence kept; it has 48 bases, read in frame from the first base. V and J lose 4 bases and 2 bases, and a span of 17 bases separates them. The germline V gene yields MNHNS for CDR1 and SASEGT for CDR2. Preparation of the library involved the immunoSEQ multiplex PCR assay. A mixture of 60 forward primers for TCR Vbeta segments and 13 reverse primers for TCR Jbeta segments was used in the multiplex PCR. The CDR3 region of rearranged TCR beta genes was amplified from genomic DNA with a multiplex PCR assay. Amplified TCR beta libraries were sequenced as 87-base-pair reads on the Illumina HiSeq System. The original methods were these. Across the 500 to 750 repertoires, a later analysis counted about 81 million unique TCR beta chains, 9 million to 14 million of which were shared by at least two donors. A nearest-neighbor algorithm error-corrected the raw reads and collapsed the reads into unique sequences, merging closely related sequences to remove PCR and sequencing errors. V, D and J gene segments were assigned by aligning CDR3 sequences to IMGT reference sequences. For a sequence to be retained, a match of at least six nucleotides was required to both a V gene segment and a J gene segment. A rearrangement counted as productive if the CDR3 had no stop codons and remained in frame with V and J, and every other rearrangement counted as non-productive. Following IMGT convention, CDR3 was defined as the stretch from the second conserved V-encoded cysteine to the conserved J-encoded phenylalanine. The earlier analysis of 587 of the donors excluded sequences that lacked an unambiguous match to a single V gene segment. An earlier analysis of about 600 of the donors called V segments functional above 56.7% productive rearrangements and segregating when the between-donor standard deviation exceeded 5%. A statistical classification framework was built to diagnose cytomegalovirus status from the catalog of TCR beta chain sequences. In a later analysis, V and J genes were assigned by comparing TCR nucleotide sequences against IMGT/GENE-DB human TR gene sequences. A later analysis assigned CDR3 sequences and most-parsimonious VDJ recombination scenarios with the TCRdist pipeline. In a later analysis, every TCR beta chain was defined by the combination of its CDR3 amino acid sequence and its V-gene family, and reads without a unique V-gene family were dropped. As a way to deal with suspected cross-contamination and a sequencing artifact, a later analysis dropped 500 to 700 nucleotide sequences that were highly shared and had low generation probability. A later analysis calculated a clonal expansion index for each public chain from normalized within-repertoire ranks of inferred template counts. In a later analysis, generation probabilities were computed with a VDJ recombination model fitted to out-of-frame rearrangements, and the resulting probabilities were checked against IGoR. In a later analysis, hypergeometric tests were used to score TCR-TCR, TCR-HLA and TCR-CMV co-occurrence, with a repertoire-size bias correction applied to TCR pairs. False discovery rates were estimated in a later analysis by permuting HLA or CMV assignments 20 times. In a later analysis, co-occurring TCRs were grouped using DBSCAN, with TCRdist sequence similarity added in when clustering inside HLA-allele-positive subsets. Repertoires with fewer than 30,000 or more than 120,000 public chains were left out of co-occurrence clustering, as were about 5 repertoires with anomalous nucleotide sharing. In its TCRdb copy, this immuneACCESS table keeps in-frame sequences only and misses some clones. Where compared with another copy, unresolved V genes explain less than half of these, and the others have no known cause. That table gives V, J and clone size, and the DNA gave D and trimming. The sample table holds 95,000 to 150,000 clones, of which about 79% were seen once. In total, the top ten clones hold around 3% of the sample.

The cohort was made up of roughly 670 healthy bone marrow donors. Cohort members were all nominally healthy when sampled, although unrecorded immune exposures were likely present. The donor tested CMV seronegative and was one of the 352 seronegative cohort members. Each donor provided a peripheral blood sample, and peripheral blood mononuclear cells were used for TCR beta sequencing. Genomic DNA extraction from the blood cell samples was performed with the Qiagen DNeasy Blood Extraction Kit. Note on this clone: Its antigen is currently not known. Qualities for individual bases were not recorded, and no much larger clone is one base off.

Sequenced input: PBMCs. The rearrangement joined TRBV6-1 to TRBJ1-2; perhaps TRBD1 is the D gene, with 6 bases matching. The sequence came from a woman aged 50 to 60 in good health and CMV-seronegative. The sequence in DNA is TGTGCCAGCAGTGCCCCCACGGACAGACGAAACTATGGCTACACCTTC. Protein translation: CASSAPTDRRNYGYTF.